Listed here is a single TCR beta chain. Its specific antigen is unknown. Base qualities were left out, and no much larger clone turns up one base away. At one collaborating source in Seattle, patients were enrolled during active infection and were followed longitudinally through the course of disease. Each collaborating institution followed its own protocols to collect whole blood in K2EDTA tubes. For TCRbeta analysis, collaborators shipped samples as frozen whole blood, isolated PBMCs, or DNA extracted from either of those sample types. This entry is derived from a study of blood T cell repertoires in COVID-19 (dated by TCRdb to the early 2020s). Turning to the overall study: The collaborator samples originated in the United States, Italy and Spain and spanned the acute and convalescent phases of COVID-19. The material from the prospective study consisted of cDNA or gDNA derived from T cells, B-cell-depleted T cells, or PBMCs. Deeply sampled blood TCRbeta repertoires from subjects exposed to, actively infected with, or recovered from COVID-19 were included in the dataset. A freely available public database, intended as a resource for researchers studying the immune response to SARS-CoV-2, is where the repertoires were released. Samples were obtained from the ongoing ImmuneRACE study (first 160 participants) and from 1,200 or so subjects provided by 6 global collaborators. Nearly every sample came with metadata listing a de-identified subject ID, COVID-19 status, age in years and sex. Where available, HLA class I and class II types were obtained from metadata supplied by the sample provider rather than from assay-based typing. Points the paper makes about the study in general: The quantity of clinical and demographic metadata differed by source and by participant and was supplied without curation.

The immunoSEQ Assay, a bias-controlled multiplex PCR, was used to amplify TCRbeta CDR3 regions from genomic DNA. The paper's data handling went like this. The number of nucleated cells in each sample was estimated by amplification of reference gene primers within the assay. To quantify the absolute abundance of each unique TCRbeta CDR3 rearrangement, sequence reads were collapsed and filtered. For each sample, productive Simpson clonality was calculated as the square root of Simpson's diversity index across productive rearrangements. This immuneACCESS table, as held by TCRdb, lists in-frame sequences with V and J called but not all clones. Of the missing ones, under half trace to an unresolved V gene in checked studies; the others have no known cause. That table furnishes V, J and clone size, whereas the DNA furnished D and trimming. The sample records more than 45,000 clones, under 90% of which are singletons. The top ten clonotypes cover about 3% of the sample.

Relative to germline, V is missing 5 bases and J is missing 9 bases, with 7 bases of the junction outside any gene match. CDR1 and CDR2 are read off the germline V gene as SNHLY and FYNNEI. The CDR3 numbers 14 residues from cysteine through phenylalanine. The sequence is cut down to CDR3 DNA, 42 bases in frame from base 1. The chain is assembled from TRBV2 and TRBJ2-1, with 10 junctional bases fitting TRBD2. The sample comprised peripheral blood. The clonotype comes from a woman older than 75 with COVID-19, enrolled during active disease. CDR3 region: CASSTGTSVSEQFF. The nucleotide sequence reads as follows: TGTGCCAGCAGTACCGGGACTAGCGTAAGTGAGCAGTTCTTC.